The rows below give T cell receptor beta chains drawn from one sample of a study of shared clonotypes between healthy human individuals. The data were produced by immunoSEQ multiplex PCR, yet TCRdb's version contains in-frame clones alone and is incomplete. The sample has some 2,100,000 clones, just over 90% seen once; the top ten hold under 2%. Sequences were obtained from naive CD8+ T cells from PBMCs. The receptors derive from a man between 18 and 35 years old in good health. Some clones in this sample may be carry-over from other donors' samples. CDR3s include the opening cysteine and the closing phenylalanine or tryptophan. D genes are given only for firm matches. Clone size is shown for a subset of rows, as once, few, many or a class of expanded clone.

d_gene: TRBD2; v_gene: TRBV7-9; abundance: .; j_gene: TRBJ2-3; len: 17; CDR3nt: TGTGCCAGCAGCTTAACCATTGGCGGGAGCGGAACAGATACGCAGTATTTT; CDR3aa: CASSLTIGGSGTDTQYF
d_gene: .; v_gene: TRBV11-3; abundance: .; j_gene: TRBJ2-1; len: 15; CDR3nt: TGTGCCAGCAGCTTAGACGGGGGCGGGTACAATGAGCAGTTCTTC; CDR3aa: CASSLDGGGYNEQFF
d_gene: TRBD1; v_gene: TRBV9; abundance: .; j_gene: TRBJ1-1; len: 16; CDR3nt: TGTGCCAGCAGCGTGGGAACCGGGACAGGGGGTTCTGAAGCTTTCTTT; CDR3aa: CASSVGTGTGGSEAFF
d_gene: TRBD2; v_gene: TRBV7-6; abundance: .; j_gene: TRBJ2-2; len: 16; CDR3nt: TGTGCCAGCAGCTTAATAGCGGGAGGCCTCACCGGGGAGCTGTTTTTT; CDR3aa: CASSLIAGGLTGELFF
d_gene: TRBD1; v_gene: TRBV6-1; abundance: .; j_gene: TRBJ1-2; len: 15; CDR3nt: TGTGCCAGCAACCAAAGGGACAGGGCTAACTATGGCTACACCTTC; CDR3aa: CASNQRDRANYGYTF
d_gene: .; v_gene: TRBV9; abundance: .; j_gene: TRBJ2-6; len: 18; CDR3nt: TGTGCCAGCAGCGTACCGGGGGGCGCTTACTCTGGGGCCAACGTCCTGACTTTC; CDR3aa: CASSVPGGAYSGANVLTF
d_gene: .; v_gene: TRBV20-1; abundance: .; j_gene: TRBJ2-3; len: 10; CDR3nt: TGCAGTGCTAGAACAGATACGCAGTATTTT; CDR3aa: CSARTDTQYF
d_gene: .; v_gene: TRBV5-1; abundance: .; j_gene: TRBJ2-7; len: 13; CDR3nt: TGCGCCAGCAGGGGGACCGGGGGCTACGAGCAGTACTTC; CDR3aa: CASRGTGGYEQYF
d_gene: .; v_gene: TRBV28; abundance: .; j_gene: TRBJ1-5; len: 13; CDR3nt: TGTGCCAGCAAGGACAATAGCAATCAGCCCCAGCATTTT; CDR3aa: CASKDNSNQPQHF
d_gene: .; v_gene: TRBV4-1; abundance: .; j_gene: TRBJ1-6; len: 15; CDR3nt: TGCGCCAGCAGCCAAGATGACCTATTCCCCTCACCCCTCCACTTT; CDR3aa: CASSQDDLFPSPLHF
d_gene: TRBD1; v_gene: TRBV19; abundance: .; j_gene: TRBJ2-7; len: 15; CDR3nt: TGTGCCAGTAGCTACGGACAGGGGGCGCCGTCCGAGCAGTACTTC; CDR3aa: CASSYGQGAPSEQYF
d_gene: TRBD1; v_gene: TRBV28; abundance: .; j_gene: TRBJ1-3; len: 18; CDR3nt: TGTGCCAGCAGTTTACCCGACATGACAGGGGAGTCTGGAAACACCATATATTTT; CDR3aa: CASSLPDMTGESGNTIYF
d_gene: TRBD1; v_gene: TRBV5-1; abundance: .; j_gene: TRBJ2-7; len: 17; CDR3nt: TGCGCCAGCAGCCTTCTGTTTAAGGACAGGGAGGTACGCGAGCAGTACTTC; CDR3aa: CASSLLFKDREVREQYF
d_gene: TRBD1; v_gene: TRBV27; abundance: .; j_gene: TRBJ1-2; len: 17; CDR3nt: TGTGCCAGCAGTCTCCCCCCGAGGGACAGGGAAGCTGGTGGCTACACCTTC; CDR3aa: CASSLPPRDREAGGYTF
d_gene: .; v_gene: TRBV6-5; abundance: .; j_gene: TRBJ2-7; len: 12; CDR3nt: TGTGCCAGCAGTTTCAGGTTTGGGGAGCAGTACTTC; CDR3aa: CASSFRFGEQYF
d_gene: TRBD2; v_gene: TRBV6-1; abundance: .; j_gene: TRBJ2-2; len: 15; CDR3nt: TGTGCCACCCCCCGGGGGGGGGTAGTCCCCGGGGAGCTGTTTTTT; CDR3aa: CATPRGGVVPGELFF
d_gene: TRBD1; v_gene: TRBV5-4; abundance: few; j_gene: TRBJ1-1; len: 17; CDR3nt: TGTGCCAGCAGCCCGCCCATCGGGACAGACCGAAACACTGAAGCTTTCTTT; CDR3aa: CASSPPIGTDRNTEAFF
d_gene: .; v_gene: TRBV19; abundance: .; j_gene: TRBJ2-5; len: 12; CDR3nt: TGTGCCAGTAGTGGTTGGGGGGAGACCCAGTACTTC; CDR3aa: CASSGWGETQYF
d_gene: .; v_gene: TRBV7-9; abundance: .; j_gene: TRBJ1-4; len: 19; CDR3nt: TGTGCCAGCAGCTCGACGAGAGCAATTGTGGGGGAGGTTAATGAAAAACTGTTTTTT; CDR3aa: CASSSTRAIVGEVNEKLFF
d_gene: .; v_gene: TRBV9; abundance: .; j_gene: TRBJ2-7; len: 13; CDR3nt: TGTGCCAGCAGCGTAGGATTAGCCTACGAGCAGTACTTC; CDR3aa: CASSVGLAYEQYF
d_gene: TRBD2; v_gene: TRBV7-9; abundance: .; j_gene: TRBJ2-2; len: 16; CDR3nt: TGTGCCAGCGTTGGGTTTGACGGGAGGACTAGCGGGGAGCTGTTTTTT; CDR3aa: CASVGFDGRTSGELFF
d_gene: .; v_gene: TRBV27; abundance: .; j_gene: TRBJ2-3; len: 17; CDR3nt: TGTGCCAGCAGCCAGGGCTGGGCGGGGACTAGCACAGATACGCAGTATTTT; CDR3aa: CASSQGWAGTSTDTQYF
d_gene: .; v_gene: TRBV30; abundance: .; j_gene: TRBJ1-2; len: 12; CDR3nt: TGTGCCTGGAGGGCCAGGGCCTATGGCTACACCTTC; CDR3aa: CAWRARAYGYTF
d_gene: .; v_gene: TRBV27; abundance: .; j_gene: TRBJ1-5; len: 15; CDR3nt: TGTGCCAGCAGTTTATCCGCTTATGGCAATCAGCCCCAGCATTTT; CDR3aa: CASSLSAYGNQPQHF
d_gene: .; v_gene: TRBV7-9; abundance: once; j_gene: TRBJ1-1; len: 14; CDR3nt: TGTGCCAGCAGCTTAGTTTTGGAGAACACTGAAGCTTTCTTT; CDR3aa: CASSLVLENTEAFF